This entry concerns a single T cell receptor beta chain. The target antigen is unknown. These data originate in a study of T cell responses to AZD1222 COVID-19 vaccine. Per the germline V gene, CDR1 is SGHRS and CDR2 is YFSETQ. The CDR3 is 11 amino acids. The V end lost 2 bases, the J end lost 3 bases, and 0 bases lay between the germline ends. Study-level results: Only 6 or 7 people who got AZD1222 tested seropositive at baseline. CD4 TCRs associated with vaccination spanned spike, dominating at 160-218 and 743-854. Vaccination with two AZD1222 doses was followed by a rise in Spike-specific TCR breadth and depth.

Measured with immunoSEQ multiplex PCR; TCRdb has only the in-frame clones, and not every one. In the table there are fewer than 200,000 clones, more than 80% of which are singletons. The TCR comes from an adult in good health. The source material was peripheral blood, sampled on day 0 of AZD1222 vaccination. The chain has TRBV5-1 and TRBJ2-1; the D is unclear. CDR3 nucleotide sequence: TGCGCCAGCAGCTTCTACAATGAGCAGTTCTTC. Translating gives CASSFYNEQFF.